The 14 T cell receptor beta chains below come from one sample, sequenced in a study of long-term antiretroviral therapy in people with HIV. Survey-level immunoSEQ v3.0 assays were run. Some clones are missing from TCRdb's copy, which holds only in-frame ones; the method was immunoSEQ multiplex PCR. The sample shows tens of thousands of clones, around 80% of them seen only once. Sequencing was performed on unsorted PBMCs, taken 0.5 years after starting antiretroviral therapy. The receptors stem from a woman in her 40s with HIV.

The CDR3 sequence is CASSRDREAFF. The CDR3 DNA reads as TGTGCCAGCAGTCGGGACAGGGAGGCTTTCTTT. The chain uses TRBV28 and TRBJ1-1; TRBD1 matches at 9 bases. The CDR3 is 11 amino acids. Germline assignment: CDR1 MDHEN and CDR2 SYDVKM. V dropped 5 bases and J dropped 11; count of bases not matched to a gene: 3.

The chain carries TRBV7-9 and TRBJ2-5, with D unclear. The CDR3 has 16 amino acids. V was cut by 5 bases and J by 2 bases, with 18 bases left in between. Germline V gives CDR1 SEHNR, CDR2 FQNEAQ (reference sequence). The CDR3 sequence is CASSPGAVGIQETQYF. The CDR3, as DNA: TGTGCCAGCAGCCCCGGCGCCGTTGGAATACAAGAGACCCAGTACTTC.

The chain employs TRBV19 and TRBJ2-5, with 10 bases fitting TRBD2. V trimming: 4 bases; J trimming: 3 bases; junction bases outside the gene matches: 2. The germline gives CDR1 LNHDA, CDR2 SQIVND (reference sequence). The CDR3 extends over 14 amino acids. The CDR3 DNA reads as TGTGCCAGTAGTACCGGGACTAGCGAAGAGACCCAGTACTTC. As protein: CASSTGTSEETQYF.

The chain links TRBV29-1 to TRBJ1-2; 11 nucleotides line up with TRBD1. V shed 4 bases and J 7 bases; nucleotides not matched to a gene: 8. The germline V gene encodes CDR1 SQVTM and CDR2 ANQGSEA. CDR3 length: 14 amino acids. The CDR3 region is CSVGRGTGGLGYTF. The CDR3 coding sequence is TGCAGCGTTGGCAGAGGGACAGGGGGGCTTGGCTACACCTTC. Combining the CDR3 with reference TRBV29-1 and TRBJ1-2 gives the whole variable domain SAVISQKPSRDICQRGTSLTIQCQVDSQVTMMFWYRQQPGQSLTLIATANQGSEATYESGFVIDKFPISRPNLTFSTLTVSNMSPEDSSIYLCSVGRGTGGLGYTFGSGTRLTVV.

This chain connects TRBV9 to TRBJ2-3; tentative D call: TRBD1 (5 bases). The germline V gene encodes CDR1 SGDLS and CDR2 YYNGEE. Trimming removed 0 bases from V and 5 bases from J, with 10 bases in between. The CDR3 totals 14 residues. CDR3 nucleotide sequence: TGTGCCAGCAGCGTAGACGTAACAGGAGATACGCAGTATTTT. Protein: CASSVDVTGDTQYF.

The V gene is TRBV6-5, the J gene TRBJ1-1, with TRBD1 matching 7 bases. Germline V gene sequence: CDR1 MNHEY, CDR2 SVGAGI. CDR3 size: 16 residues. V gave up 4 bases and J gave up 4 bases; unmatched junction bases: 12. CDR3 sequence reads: CASSFRDRVRGTEAFF. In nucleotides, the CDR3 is TGTGCCAGCAGTTTCCGGGACAGAGTAAGAGGCACTGAAGCTTTCTTT.

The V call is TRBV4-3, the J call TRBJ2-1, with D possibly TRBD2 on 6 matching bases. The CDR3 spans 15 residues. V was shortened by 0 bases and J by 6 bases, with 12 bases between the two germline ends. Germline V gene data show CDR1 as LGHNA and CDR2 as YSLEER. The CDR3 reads CASSQEGDFFNEQFF. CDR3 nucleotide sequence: TGCGCCAGCAGCCAAGAGGGGGACTTCTTCAATGAGCAGTTCTTC.

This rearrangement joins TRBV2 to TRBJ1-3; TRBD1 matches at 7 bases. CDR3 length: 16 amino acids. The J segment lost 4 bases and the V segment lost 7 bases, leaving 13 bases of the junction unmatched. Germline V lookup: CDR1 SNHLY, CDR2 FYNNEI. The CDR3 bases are TGTGCCAGCAAGGATAGGGGGCGCTTCGAGGGAAACACCATATATTTT. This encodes CASKDRGRFEGNTIYF.

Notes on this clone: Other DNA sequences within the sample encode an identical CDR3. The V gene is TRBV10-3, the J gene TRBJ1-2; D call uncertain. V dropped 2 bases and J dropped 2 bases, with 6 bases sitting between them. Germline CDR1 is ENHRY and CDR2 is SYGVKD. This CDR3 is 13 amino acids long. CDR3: CAISEQGNYGYTF. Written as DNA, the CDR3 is TGTGCCATCAGTGAGCAAGGAAACTATGGCTACACCTTC.

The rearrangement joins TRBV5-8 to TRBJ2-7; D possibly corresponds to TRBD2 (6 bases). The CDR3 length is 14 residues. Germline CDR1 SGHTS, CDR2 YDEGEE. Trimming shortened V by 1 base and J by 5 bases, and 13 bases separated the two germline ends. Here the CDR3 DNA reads TGTGCCAGCAGCTTGCGTTCAGGGAGGAACGAGCAGTACTTC. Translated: CASSLRSGRNEQYF.

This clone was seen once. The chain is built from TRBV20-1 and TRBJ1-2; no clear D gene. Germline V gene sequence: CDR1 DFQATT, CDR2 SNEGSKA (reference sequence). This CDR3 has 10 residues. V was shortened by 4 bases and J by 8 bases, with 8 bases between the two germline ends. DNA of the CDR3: TGCAGTGCTAACTGGGAGGGCTACACCTTC. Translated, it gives CSANWEGYTF.

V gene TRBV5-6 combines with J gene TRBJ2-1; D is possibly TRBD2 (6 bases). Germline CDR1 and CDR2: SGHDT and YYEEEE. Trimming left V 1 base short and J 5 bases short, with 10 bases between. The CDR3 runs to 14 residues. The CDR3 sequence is CASSLPGGDNEQFF. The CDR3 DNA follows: TGTGCCAGCAGCTTGCCCGGGGGAGACAATGAGCAGTTCTTC.

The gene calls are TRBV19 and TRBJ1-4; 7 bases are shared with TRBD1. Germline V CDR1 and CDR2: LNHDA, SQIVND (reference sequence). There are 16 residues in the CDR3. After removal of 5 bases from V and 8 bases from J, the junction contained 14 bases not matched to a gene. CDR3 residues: CASSGRQGPSGEKLFF. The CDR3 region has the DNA TGTGCCAGTAGTGGGCGACAGGGACCGAGCGGAGAAAAACTGTTTTTT.

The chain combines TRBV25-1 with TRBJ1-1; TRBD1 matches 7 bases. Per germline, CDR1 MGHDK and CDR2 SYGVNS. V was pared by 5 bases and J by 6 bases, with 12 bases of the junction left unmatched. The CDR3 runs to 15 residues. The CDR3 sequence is CASSTQGGGFAEAFF. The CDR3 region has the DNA TGTGCCAGCAGTACCCAGGGAGGGGGCTTCGCTGAAGCTTTCTTT. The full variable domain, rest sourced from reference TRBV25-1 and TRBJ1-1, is EADIYQTPRYLVIGTGKKITLECSQTMGHDKMYWYQQDPGMELHLIHYSYGVNSTEKGDLSSESTVSRIRTEHFPLTLESARPSHTSQYLCASSTQGGGFAEAFFGQGTRLTVV.